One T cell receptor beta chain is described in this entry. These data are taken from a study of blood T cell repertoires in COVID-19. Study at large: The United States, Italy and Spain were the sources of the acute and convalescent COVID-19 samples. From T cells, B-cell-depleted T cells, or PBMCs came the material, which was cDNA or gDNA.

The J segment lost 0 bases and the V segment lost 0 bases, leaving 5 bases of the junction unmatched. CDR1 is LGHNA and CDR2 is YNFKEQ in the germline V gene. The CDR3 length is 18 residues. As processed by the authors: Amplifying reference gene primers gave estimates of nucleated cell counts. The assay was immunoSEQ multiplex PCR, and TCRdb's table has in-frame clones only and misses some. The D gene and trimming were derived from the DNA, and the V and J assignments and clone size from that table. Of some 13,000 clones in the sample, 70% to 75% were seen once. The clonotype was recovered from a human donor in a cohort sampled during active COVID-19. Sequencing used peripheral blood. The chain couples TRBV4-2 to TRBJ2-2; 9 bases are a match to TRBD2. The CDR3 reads CASSQEGSGRPNTGELFF. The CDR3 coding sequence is TGTGCCAGCAGCCAAGAAGGTAGCGGGAGACCGAACACCGGGGAGCTGTTTTTT.